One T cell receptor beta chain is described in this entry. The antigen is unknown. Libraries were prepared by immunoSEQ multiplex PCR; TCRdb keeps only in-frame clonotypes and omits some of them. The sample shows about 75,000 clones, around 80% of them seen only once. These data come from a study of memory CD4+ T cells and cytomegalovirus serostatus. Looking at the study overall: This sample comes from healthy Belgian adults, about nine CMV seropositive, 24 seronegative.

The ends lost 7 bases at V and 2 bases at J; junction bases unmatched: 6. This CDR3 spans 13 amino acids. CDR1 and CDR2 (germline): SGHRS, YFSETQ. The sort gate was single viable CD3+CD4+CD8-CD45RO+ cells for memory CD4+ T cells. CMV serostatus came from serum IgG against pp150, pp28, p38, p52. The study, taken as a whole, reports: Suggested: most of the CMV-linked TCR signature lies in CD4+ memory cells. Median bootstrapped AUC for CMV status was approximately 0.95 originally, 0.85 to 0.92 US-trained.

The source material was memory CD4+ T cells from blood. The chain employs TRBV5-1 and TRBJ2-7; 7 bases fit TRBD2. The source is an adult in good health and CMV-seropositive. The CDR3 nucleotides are TGCGCCAGCGTGGGAGGGACCACCTACGAGCAGTACTTC. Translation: CASVGGTTYEQYF.